These 25 T cell receptor beta chains share one sample of origin, sequenced in a study of CD8 T cells in ankylosing spondylitis. TCRdb analysed the 5' RACE reads with MiXCR anew, one entry per CDR3 protein. The sample has some 240,000 distinct CDR3 sequences, more than 5.5% seen once. These receptors are not linked to any known antigen. General observations from the study: What appeared characteristic of ankylosing spondylitis blood was a TCR beta motif of fewer than ten highly homologous variants.

Sequencing used blood, either unsorted or a sorted T cell fraction (not recorded which). These receptors were collected from a male donor with ankylosing spondylitis.

This clonotype was recorded at least ten times. The rearrangement joins TRBV27 to TRBJ2-5; D unresolved. V was clipped by 2 bases and J by 1 base, with 8 bases between them. This CDR3 spans 14 amino acids. The V gene's germline CDR1 is MNHEY and CDR2 SMNVEV (reference sequence). CDR3 in amino acids: CASSLNRFQETQYF. CDR3 sequence (DNA): TGTGCCAGCAGTTTAAATCGGTTCCAAGAGACCCAGTACTTC.

This clonotype was seen only a few times. The chain joins TRBV4-2 to TRBJ1-1, with D perhaps matching TRBD1 (5 bases). The germline V and J ends were trimmed by 0 bases and 0 bases, with 14 bases remaining between them. Germline CDR1 and CDR2: LGHNA and YNFKEQ. The CDR3 has 17 residues. The CDR3 sequence is CASSQDPRGGLNTEAFF. CDR3 nucleotides: TGTGCCAGCAGCCAAGATCCCCGGGGCGGCTTGAACACTGAAGCTTTCTTT.

CDR3 sequence reads: CASSDLAYYEQYF. As DNA, the CDR3 is TGTGCCAGCTCGGACCTAGCCTACTACGAGCAGTACTTC. V and J are TRBV18 and TRBJ2-7, with a possible D match to TRBD2 (5 bases). CDR1 KGHSH and CDR2 LQKENI come from the germline V gene. The CDR3 is 13 residues long. The V gene lost 6 bases and the J gene lost 3 bases, with 12 bases spanning the gap.

This clonotype has a count of ten or more. V and J are TRBV5-1 and TRBJ2-2; D unclear. Between the trimmed V and J ends, which lost 4 bases and 9 bases, there was a span of 19 bases. The CDR3 spans 15 residues. The germline V gene encodes CDR1 SGHRS and CDR2 YFSETQ. Here the CDR3 reads CASSGSSDLPRELFF. The DNA for the CDR3 is TGCGCCAGCAGCGGGTCCTCGGACCTGCCCCGGGAGCTGTTTTTT.

This clonotype was recorded many times. The rearrangement links TRBV28 to TRBJ1-5, with 9 bases lining up with TRBD1. The V and J ends lost 2 bases and 7 bases, in that order; junction bases with no gene match: 6. This CDR3 comprises 15 residues. Germline V gives CDR1 MDHEN, CDR2 SYDVKM. The CDR3 reads CASSLTGQGSQPQHF. The CDR3 region has the DNA TGTGCCAGCAGTTTAACGGGACAGGGAAGCCAGCCCCAGCATTTT.

About this clonotype: With a much larger clone just one base away, this may be a read error. V gene TRBV10-3 combines with J gene TRBJ1-4, with D tentatively TRBD1 (6 bases). The germline CDR1 and CDR2 sequences are ENHRY and SYGVKD. Trimming removed 3 bases at V and 0 bases at J, with 17 bases between. The length of the CDR3 is 18 residues. CDR3 in DNA: TGTGCCATCAGTGATAGCACGGGACATCACTCAACTAATGAAAAACTGTTTTTT. This gives the protein CAISDSTGHHSTNEKLFF.

The chain joins TRBV2 to TRBJ1-1; TRBD1 matches at 8 bases. Germline CDR1 and CDR2: SNHLY and FYNNEI. J gave up 3 bases and V 8 bases, and 2 bases lay outside the gene matches. CDR3 length equals 12 residues. CDR3 nucleotide sequence: TGTGCCAGCGGGACAGGTTACACTGAAGCTTTCTTT. Translated, it gives CASGTGYTEAFF.

This clonotype was seen repeatedly, ten times or more. The CDR3 DNA sequence: TGTGCCAGCAGCCCCGACGCCAGCTCCTACGAGCAGTACTTC. Translation gives CASSPDASSYEQYF. The chain carries TRBV4-2 and TRBJ2-7; no reliable D call. Germline V gene lookup returns CDR1 LGHNA and CDR2 YNFKEQ. V dropped 4 bases and J dropped 0 bases, with 10 bases sitting between them. The CDR3 has 14 residues.

J is TRBJ2-2 and V is TRBV6-2 or TRBV6-3; D is unresolved. The CDR3 length is 11 residues. Germline V lookup: CDR1 MNHEY, CDR2 SVGEGT. Trimming took 8 bases from V and 8 from J, leaving 9 bases between them. The CDR3 loop is CASSNLGELFF. In DNA form, the CDR3 reads TGTGCCAGCTCTAATCTTGGGGAGCTGTTTTTT.

This clonotype was recorded a few times. The genes are TRBV28 and TRBJ1-1, with TRBD1 as a possible D gene (5 bases). V shed 4 bases and J shed 3 bases, with 18 bases lying between them. The CDR3 consists of 16 residues. Per germline, CDR1 MDHEN and CDR2 SYDVKM. The CDR3 sequence is CASSSRGGRGDTEAFF. CDR3 DNA: TGTGCCAGCAGTTCCCGAGGAGGGAGGGGTGACACTGAAGCTTTCTTT.

This clonotype was seen ten or more times. The genes are TRBV28 and TRBJ2-3; D unresolved. The CDR3 is made up of 14 amino acids. Germline V gene sequence: CDR1 MDHEN, CDR2 SYDVKM. The V gene lost 3 bases and the J gene lost 2 bases, with 9 bases spanning the gap. The CDR3 region has the DNA TGTGCCAGCAGTTTCCCCGCTACCACAGATACGCAGTATTTT. Translated, it gives CASSFPATTDTQYF. Together with reference TRBV28 and TRBJ2-3, the CDR3 gives the full variable domain: DVKVTQSSRYLVKRTGEKVFLECVQDMDHENMFWYRQDPGLGLRLIYFSYDVKMKEKGDIPEGYSVSREKKERFSLILESASTNQTSMYLCASSFPATTDTQYFGPGTRLTVL.

J is TRBJ1-1 and V is TRBV7-8; no firm D call. Trimming cost V 2 bases and J 1 base, with 5 bases left between them. The germline V gene encodes CDR1 SGHVS and CDR2 FQNEAQ. The CDR3 spans 13 residues. CDR3 loop: CASSLPRNTEAFF. The CDR3 DNA reads as TGTGCCAGCAGCTTACCTCGGAACACTGAAGCTTTCTTT. Complete variable domain (other parts from reference TRBV7-8 and TRBJ1-1): GAGVSQSPRYKVAKRGQDVALRCDPISGHVSLFWYQQALGQGPEFLTYFQNEAQLDKSGLPSDRFFAERPEGSVSTLKIQRTQQEDSAVYLCASSLPRNTEAFFGQGTRLTVV.

The table lists this clonotype with many counts. The chain joins TRBV27 to TRBJ2-6; 7 bases are shared with TRBD1. The V and J ends lost 8 bases and 4 bases, in that order; junction bases with no gene match: 5. In germline, CDR1 is MNHEY, CDR2 SMNVEV (reference sequence). The CDR3 contains 14 residues. CDR3 loop: CASSTGSGANVLTF. CDR3 coding DNA: TGTGCCAGCTCGACAGGGTCCGGGGCCAACGTCCTGACTTTC.

The chain has TRBV11-2 and TRBJ1-4; 12 bases agree with TRBD1. With 0 bases clipped from V and 5 bases from J, the junction kept 4 bases outside the gene matches. CDR1 and CDR2 (germline): SGHAT, FQNNGV. The CDR3 consists of 17 residues. CDR3 DNA: TGTGCCAGCAGCTTAGAGGGACAGGGGGCGGTGAATGAAAAACTGTTTTTT. Its translation: CASSLEGQGAVNEKLFF.

This clonotype was recorded many times. The chain joins TRBV12-3 or TRBV12-4 to TRBJ1-1; D not certain. V was shortened by 6 bases and J by 3 bases, with 17 bases between the two germline ends. CDR3 length: 15 residues. The CDR3 here is CASRSGLFMDTEAFF. The DNA for the CDR3 is TGTGCCAGCAGGTCCGGACTATTTATGGACACTGAAGCTTTCTTT.

This clonotype was detected ten times or more. This chain uses TRBV10-3 with TRBJ1-1; 7 positions match TRBD1. The CDR3 totals 16 residues. Germline values: CDR1 ENHRY, CDR2 SYGVKD. Trimming removed 0 bases from V and 1 base from J; junction bases left unmatched: 5. Here the CDR3 DNA reads TGTGCCATCAGTGAGTCGAAGGGACAGCCGAACACTGAAGCTTTCTTT. It translates to CAISESKGQPNTEAFF.

This clonotype was seen a handful of times. This chain links TRBV11-2 with TRBJ2-5; 8 positions match TRBD1. Germline V CDR1 and CDR2: SGHAT, FQNNGV. V lost 0 bases to trimming and J lost 4 bases; unmatched junction nucleotides: 4. This CDR3 is 15 amino acids long. This CDR3 is CASSLDLDRGETQYF. In DNA form, the CDR3 reads TGTGCCAGCAGCTTAGATCTCGACAGGGGAGAGACCCAGTACTTC.

The table lists this clonotype with many counts. This sequence joins TRBV7-2 and TRBJ1-1, with D possibly being TRBD1 (5 bases). This CDR3 region has 14 residues. With 1 base removed from V and 3 bases from J, the gap between germline ends came to 9 bases. The germline gives CDR1 SGHTA, CDR2 FQGNSA. The CDR3 here is CASSLGGGYTEAFF. The CDR3 DNA reads TGTGCCAGCAGCTTAGGCGGGGGGTACACTGAAGCTTTCTTT.

This clonotype has a count of ten or more. The rearrangement joins TRBV5-1 to TRBJ1-2; TRBD1 matches at 10 bases. The CDR3 extends over 13 amino acids. The V and J ends lost 4 bases and 7 bases, in that order; junction bases with no gene match: 4. CDR1 and CDR2 from the germline V gene are SGHRS and YFSETQ. CDR3 sequence: CASSGGTGVGYTF. The CDR3 region has the DNA TGCGCCAGCAGCGGCGGGACAGGGGTTGGCTACACCTTC.

This clonotype was observed many times. CDR3 nucleotides: TGTGCCAGCAGTTACTCGGGACGCCCCAATGAGCAGTTCTTC. Translated, it gives CASSYSGRPNEQFF. The chain couples TRBV6-2 or TRBV6-3 to TRBJ2-1; the D gene could be TRBD1 or TRBD2 (5 bases each). This CDR3 has 14 amino acids. Trimming took 0 bases from V and 6 from J, leaving 9 bases between them. Germline CDR1 and CDR2: MNHEY and SVGEGT.

This clonotype has just a few counts. The chain carries TRBV20-1 and TRBJ1-1; D gene ambiguous. This CDR3 has 14 residues. Germline V gives CDR1 DFQATT, CDR2 SNEGSKA (reference sequence). V lost 2 bases, J lost 0 bases, and 10 bases lay in between. CDR3 coding DNA: TGCAGTGCTAGACGTCTCCCCATGAACACTGAAGCTTTCTTT. Its translation is CSARRLPMNTEAFF.

This clonotype appeared many times. The V and J genes are TRBV7-9 and TRBJ2-1, with D hard to call. V dropped 4 bases and J dropped 9 bases, with 13 bases sitting between them. The CDR3 is 13 residues long. Germline CDR1 reads SEHNR; CDR2 reads FQNEAQ (reference sequence). CDR3: CASSSGLVAEQFF. CDR3 bases: TGTGCCAGCAGCTCGGGCTTGGTGGCTGAGCAGTTCTTC.

This clonotype showed up many times. The chain couples TRBV28 to TRBJ2-7, with 8 bases that match TRBD2. This CDR3 is 14 amino acids long. The V and J ends lost 5 bases and 3 bases, in that order; junction bases with no gene match: 6. In germline, CDR1 is MDHEN, CDR2 SYDVKM. The CDR3 DNA follows: TGTGCCAGCAGTCAGCGGGGGCCGAGCTACGAGCAGTACTTC. It is translated as CASSQRGPSYEQYF.

This clonotype has a count of ten or more. This chain uses TRBV29-1 with TRBJ2-1; tentatively, D is TRBD2 (5 bases). The germline V and J ends were trimmed by 7 bases and 4 bases, with 5 bases remaining between them. Germline V lookup: CDR1 SQVTM, CDR2 ANQGSEA. The length of the CDR3 is 10 residues. This CDR3 is CSGEYNEQFF. CDR3 nucleotides: TGCAGCGGGGAGTACAATGAGCAGTTCTTC.

V and J are TRBV2 and TRBJ2-7; D call uncertain. Deletions cut 4 bases from V and 0 bases from J, with 7 bases between. CDR3 length: 13 residues. Looked up from germline, CDR1 is SNHLY and CDR2 is FYNNEI. The CDR3 DNA reads as TGTGCCAGCAGTGTGTCCAGCTCCTACGAGCAGTACTTC. It codes for CASSVSSSYEQYF.